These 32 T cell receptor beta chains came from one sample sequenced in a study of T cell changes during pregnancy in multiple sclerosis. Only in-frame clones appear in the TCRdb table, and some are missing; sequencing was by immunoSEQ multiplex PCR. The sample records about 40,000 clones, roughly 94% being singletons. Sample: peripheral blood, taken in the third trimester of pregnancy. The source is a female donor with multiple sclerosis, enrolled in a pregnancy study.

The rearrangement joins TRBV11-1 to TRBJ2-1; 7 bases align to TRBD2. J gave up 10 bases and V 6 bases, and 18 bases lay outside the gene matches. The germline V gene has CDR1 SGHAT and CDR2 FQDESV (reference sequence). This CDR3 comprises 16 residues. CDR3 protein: CASSSPGRRGSKEQFF. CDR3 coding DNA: TGTGCCAGCAGTTCTCCCGGGAGGCGCGGGAGTAAGGAGCAGTTCTTC.

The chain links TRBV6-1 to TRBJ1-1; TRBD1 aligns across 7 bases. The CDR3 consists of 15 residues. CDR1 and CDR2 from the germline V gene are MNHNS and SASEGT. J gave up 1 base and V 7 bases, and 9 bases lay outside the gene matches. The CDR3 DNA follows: TGTGCCAGCAAGGACAGGAGGAGCGCGAACACTGAAGCTTTCTTT. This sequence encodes CASKDRRSANTEAFF.

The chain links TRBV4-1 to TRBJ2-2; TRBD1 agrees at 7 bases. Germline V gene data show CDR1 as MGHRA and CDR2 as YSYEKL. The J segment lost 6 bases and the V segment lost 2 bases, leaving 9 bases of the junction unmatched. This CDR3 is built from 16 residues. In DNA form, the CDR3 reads TGCGCCAGCAGCCAACCCGGGACAGTCTTTGCCGGGGAGCTGTTTTTT. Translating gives CASSQPGTVFAGELFF.

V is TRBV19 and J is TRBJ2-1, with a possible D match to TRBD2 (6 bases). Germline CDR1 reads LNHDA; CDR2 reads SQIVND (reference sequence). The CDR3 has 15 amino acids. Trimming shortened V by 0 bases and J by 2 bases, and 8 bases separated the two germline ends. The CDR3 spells CASSIELATYNEQFF. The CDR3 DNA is TGTGCCAGTAGTATAGAACTAGCCACCTACAATGAGCAGTTCTTC.

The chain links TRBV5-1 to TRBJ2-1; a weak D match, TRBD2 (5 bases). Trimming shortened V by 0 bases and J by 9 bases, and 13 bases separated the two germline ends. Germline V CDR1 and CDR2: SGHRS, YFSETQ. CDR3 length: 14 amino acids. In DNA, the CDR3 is TGCGCCAGCAGCTTGGATGTTAGGGCGGGTGAGCAGTTCTTC. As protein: CASSLDVRAGEQFF.

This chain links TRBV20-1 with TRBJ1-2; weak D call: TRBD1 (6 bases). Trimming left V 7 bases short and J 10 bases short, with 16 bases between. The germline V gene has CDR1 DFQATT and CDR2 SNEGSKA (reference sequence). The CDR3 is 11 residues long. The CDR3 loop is CSVRHRVVYTF. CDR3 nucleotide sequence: TGCAGTGTTAGGCACAGGGTAGTCTACACCTTC.

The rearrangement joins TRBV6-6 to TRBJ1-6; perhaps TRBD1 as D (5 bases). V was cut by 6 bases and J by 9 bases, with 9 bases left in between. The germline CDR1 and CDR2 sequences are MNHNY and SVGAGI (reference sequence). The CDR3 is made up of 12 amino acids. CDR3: CASRKGSSPLHF. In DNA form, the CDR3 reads TGTGCCAGCAGGAAGGGGTCTTCACCCCTCCACTTT.

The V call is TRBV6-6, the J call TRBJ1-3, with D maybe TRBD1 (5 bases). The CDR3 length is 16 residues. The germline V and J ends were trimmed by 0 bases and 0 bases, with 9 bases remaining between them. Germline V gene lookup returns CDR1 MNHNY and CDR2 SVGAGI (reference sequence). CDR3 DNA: TGTGCCAGCAGTTACTCGACAGCCAGCTCTGGAAACACCATATATTTT. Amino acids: CASSYSTASSGNTIYF.

CDR3 sequence: CASSARRSGDRNYGYTF. CDR3 in DNA: TGTGCCAGCAGCGCTAGACGATCCGGGGACAGGAACTATGGCTACACCTTC. The rearrangement uses TRBV4-2 and TRBJ1-2; TRBD1 aligns across 8 bases. V shed 5 bases and J 2 bases; nucleotides not matched to a gene: 13. Germline V gene lookup returns CDR1 LGHNA and CDR2 YNFKEQ. This CDR3 has 17 amino acids.

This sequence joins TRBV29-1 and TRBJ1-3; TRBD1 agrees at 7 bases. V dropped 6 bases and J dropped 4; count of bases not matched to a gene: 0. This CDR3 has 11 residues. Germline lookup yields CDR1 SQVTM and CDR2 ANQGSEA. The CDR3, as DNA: TGCAGCGTGGACAGGGGAAACACCATATATTTT. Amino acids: CSVDRGNTIYF.

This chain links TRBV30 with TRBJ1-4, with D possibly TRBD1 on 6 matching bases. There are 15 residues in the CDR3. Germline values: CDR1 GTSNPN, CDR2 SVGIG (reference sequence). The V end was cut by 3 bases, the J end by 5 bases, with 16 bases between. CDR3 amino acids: CAWSSLDRRNEKLFF. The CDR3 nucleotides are TGTGCCTGGAGCTCCCTTGACAGGCGCAATGAAAAACTGTTTTTT.

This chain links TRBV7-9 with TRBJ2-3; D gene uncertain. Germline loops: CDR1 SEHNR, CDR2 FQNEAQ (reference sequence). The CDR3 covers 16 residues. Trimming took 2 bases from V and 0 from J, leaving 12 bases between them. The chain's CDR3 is CASSLNRSPSTDTQYF. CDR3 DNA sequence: TGTGCCAGCAGCTTAAATCGGAGTCCTAGCACAGATACGCAGTATTTT.

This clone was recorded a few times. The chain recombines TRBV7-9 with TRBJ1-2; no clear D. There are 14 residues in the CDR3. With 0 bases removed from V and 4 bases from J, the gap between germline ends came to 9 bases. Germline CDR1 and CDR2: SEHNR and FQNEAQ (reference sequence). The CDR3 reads CASSLASLGYGYTF. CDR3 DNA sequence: TGTGCCAGCAGCTTAGCGAGCCTCGGCTATGGCTACACCTTC.

The CDR3: CASSVQAYNEKLFF. The CDR3 DNA follows: TGTGCCAGCAGCGTACAGGCCTATAATGAAAAACTGTTTTTT. The chain employs TRBV9 and TRBJ1-4; no clear D. The CDR3 spans 14 residues. CDR1 is SGDLS and CDR2 is YYNGEE in the germline V gene. With 1 base removed from V and 4 bases from J, the gap between germline ends came to 8 bases.

As DNA, the CDR3 is TGTGCCAGCAGTGCCAGGGGGAATGAGCAGTTCTTC. Translated, it gives CASSARGNEQFF. The rearrangement joins TRBV6-1 to TRBJ2-1; TRBD1 agrees at 7 bases. Germline lookup yields CDR1 MNHNS and CDR2 SASEGT. With V trimmed by 4 bases and J by 7 bases, 1 base remained unmatched. The CDR3 runs 12 residues.

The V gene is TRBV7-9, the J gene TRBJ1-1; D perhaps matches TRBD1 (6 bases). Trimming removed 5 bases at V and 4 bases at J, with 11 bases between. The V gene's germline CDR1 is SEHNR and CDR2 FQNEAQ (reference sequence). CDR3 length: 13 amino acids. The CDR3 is CASSRGGATEAFF. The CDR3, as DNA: TGTGCCAGCAGCCGGGGGGGGGCCACTGAAGCTTTCTTT. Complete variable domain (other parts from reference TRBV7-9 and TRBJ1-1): DTGVSQNPRHKITKRGQNVTFRCDPISEHNRLYWYRQTLGQGPEFLTYFQNEAQLEKSRLLSDRFSAERPKGSFSTLEIQRTEQGDSAMYLCASSRGGATEAFFGQGTRLTVV.

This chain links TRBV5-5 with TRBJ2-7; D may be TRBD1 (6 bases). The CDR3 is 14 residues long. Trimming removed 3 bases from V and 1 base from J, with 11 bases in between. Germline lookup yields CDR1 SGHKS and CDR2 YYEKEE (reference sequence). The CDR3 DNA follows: TGTGCCAGCAGCTGGTACAGGGTTTCCTACGAGCAGTACTTC. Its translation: CASSWYRVSYEQYF. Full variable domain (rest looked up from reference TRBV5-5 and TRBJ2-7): DAGVTQSPTHLIKTRGQQVTLRCSPISGHKSVSWYQQVLGQGPQFIFQYYEKEERGRGNFPDRFSARQFPNYSSELNVNALLLGDSALYLCASSWYRVSYEQYFGPGTRLTVT.

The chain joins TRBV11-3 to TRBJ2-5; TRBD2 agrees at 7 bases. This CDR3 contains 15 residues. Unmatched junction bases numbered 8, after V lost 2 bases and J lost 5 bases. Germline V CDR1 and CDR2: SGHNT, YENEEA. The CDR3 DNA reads TGTGCCAGCAGCTTAATGGGGAACGGGAGGGAGACCCAGTACTTC. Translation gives CASSLMGNGRETQYF.

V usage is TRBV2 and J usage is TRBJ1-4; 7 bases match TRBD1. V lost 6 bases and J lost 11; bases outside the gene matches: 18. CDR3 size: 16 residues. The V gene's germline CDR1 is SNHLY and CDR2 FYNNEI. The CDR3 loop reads CASRGVPNTGAAKLFF. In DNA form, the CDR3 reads TGTGCCAGCAGGGGGGTCCCGAACACAGGGGCGGCTAAACTGTTTTTT.

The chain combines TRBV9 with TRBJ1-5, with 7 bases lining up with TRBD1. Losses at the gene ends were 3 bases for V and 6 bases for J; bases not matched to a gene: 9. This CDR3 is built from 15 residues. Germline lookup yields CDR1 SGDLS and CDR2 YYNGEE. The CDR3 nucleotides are TGTGCCAGCAGCGCTGGCGACAGGGAAGGTCAGCCCCAGCATTTT. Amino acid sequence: CASSAGDREGQPQHF.

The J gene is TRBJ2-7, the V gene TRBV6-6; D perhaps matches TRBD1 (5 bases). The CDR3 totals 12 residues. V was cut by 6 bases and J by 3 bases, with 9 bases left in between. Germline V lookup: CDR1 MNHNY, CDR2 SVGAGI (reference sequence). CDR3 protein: CASRPDSYEQYF. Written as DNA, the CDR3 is TGTGCCAGCAGGCCCGACAGCTACGAGCAGTACTTC.

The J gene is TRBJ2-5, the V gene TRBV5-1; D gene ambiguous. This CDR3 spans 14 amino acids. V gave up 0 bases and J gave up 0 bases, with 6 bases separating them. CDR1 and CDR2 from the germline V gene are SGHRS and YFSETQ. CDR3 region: CASSLGPNQETQYF. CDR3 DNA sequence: TGCGCCAGCAGCTTGGGTCCCAACCAAGAGACCCAGTACTTC.

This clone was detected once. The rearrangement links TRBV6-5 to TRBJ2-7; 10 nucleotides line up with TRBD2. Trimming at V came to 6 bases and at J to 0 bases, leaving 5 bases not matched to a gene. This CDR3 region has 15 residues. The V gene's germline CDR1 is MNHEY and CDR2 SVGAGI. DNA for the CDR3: TGTGCCAGCAGCTCACTAGCGGGAAGCTCCTACGAGCAGTACTTC. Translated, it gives CASSSLAGSSYEQYF.

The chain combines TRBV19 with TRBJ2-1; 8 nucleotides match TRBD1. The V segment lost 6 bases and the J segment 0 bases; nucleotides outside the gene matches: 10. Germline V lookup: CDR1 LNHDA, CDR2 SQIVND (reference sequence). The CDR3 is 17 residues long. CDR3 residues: CASRDSGTGLSYNEQFF. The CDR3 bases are TGTGCCAGTAGGGATTCCGGGACAGGACTCTCCTACAATGAGCAGTTCTTC.

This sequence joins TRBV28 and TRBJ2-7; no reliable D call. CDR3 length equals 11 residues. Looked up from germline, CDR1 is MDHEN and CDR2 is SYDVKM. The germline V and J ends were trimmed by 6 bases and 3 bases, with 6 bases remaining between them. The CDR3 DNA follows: TGTGCCAGCAGCCCCGGCTACGAGCAGTACTTC. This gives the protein CASSPGYEQYF.

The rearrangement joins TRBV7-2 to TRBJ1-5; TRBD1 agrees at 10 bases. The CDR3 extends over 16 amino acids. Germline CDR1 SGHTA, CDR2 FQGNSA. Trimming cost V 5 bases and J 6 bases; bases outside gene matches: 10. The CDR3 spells CASSTRTGGLGQPQHF. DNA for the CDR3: TGTGCCAGCAGCACTCGGACAGGGGGGCTTGGTCAGCCCCAGCATTTT. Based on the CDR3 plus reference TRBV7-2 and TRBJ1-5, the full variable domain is GAGVSQSPSNKVTEKGKDVELRCDPISGHTALYWYRQSLGQGLEFLIYFQGNSAPDKSGLPSDRFSAERTGGSVSTLTIQRTQQEDSAVYLCASSTRTGGLGQPQHFGDGTRLSIL.

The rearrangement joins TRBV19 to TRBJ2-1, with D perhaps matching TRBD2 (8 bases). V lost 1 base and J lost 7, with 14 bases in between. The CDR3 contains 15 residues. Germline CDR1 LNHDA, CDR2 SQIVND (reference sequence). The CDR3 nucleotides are TGTGCCAGTAGTATAGGAGGGGGCGGGGGGAATGAGCAGTTCTTC. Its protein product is CASSIGGGGGNEQFF.

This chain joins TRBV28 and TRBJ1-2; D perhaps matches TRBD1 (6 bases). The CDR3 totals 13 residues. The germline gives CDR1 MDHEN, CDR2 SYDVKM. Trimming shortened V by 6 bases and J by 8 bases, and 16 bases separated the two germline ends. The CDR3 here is CASRAGGLSGYTF. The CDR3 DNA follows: TGTGCCAGCAGGGCGGGGGGCTTGAGCGGCTACACCTTC.

Here the CDR3 DNA reads TGTGCCAGCAGAAGACAGGGGTGGGACGAGCAGTACTTC. As protein: CASRRQGWDEQYF. The V call is TRBV27, the J call TRBJ2-7; 8 positions match TRBD1. With 6 bases clipped from V and 5 bases from J, the junction kept 6 bases outside the gene matches. Germline assignment: CDR1 MNHEY and CDR2 SMNVEV (reference sequence). This CDR3 is 13 amino acids long.

This chain's CDR3 is CASSQGGQSYGYTF. CDR3 nucleotide sequence: TGCGCCAGCAGCCAAGGGGGACAGAGCTATGGCTACACCTTC. The chain employs TRBV4-3 and TRBJ1-2; 7 positions match TRBD1. The germline gives CDR1 LGHNA, CDR2 YSLEER. The V segment lost 1 base and the J segment 4 bases; nucleotides outside the gene matches: 3. The CDR3 contains 14 residues.

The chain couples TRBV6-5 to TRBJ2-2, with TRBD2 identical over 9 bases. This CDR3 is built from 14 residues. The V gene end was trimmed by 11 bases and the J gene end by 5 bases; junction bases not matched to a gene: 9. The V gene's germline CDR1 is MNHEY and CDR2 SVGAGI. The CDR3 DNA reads TGTGCCGGAGGGGCCCTAGCGGGAACCGGGGAGCTGTTTTTT. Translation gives CAGGALAGTGELFF.

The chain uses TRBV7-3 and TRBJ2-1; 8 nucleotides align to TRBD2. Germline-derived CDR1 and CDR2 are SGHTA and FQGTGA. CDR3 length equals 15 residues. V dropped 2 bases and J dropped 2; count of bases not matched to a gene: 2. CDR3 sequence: CASSLLAGAYNEQFF. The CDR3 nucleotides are TGTGCCAGCAGCTTACTAGCGGGTGCCTACAATGAGCAGTTCTTC.